This T cell receptor (beta chain) was retrieved from a study of regulatory T cells in long-lasting Graves disease. CDR3 regions were amplified by Arm-PCR using iRepertoire HTBI primers to build TCR beta libraries. One entry per CDR3 protein results from TCRdb running MiXCR on the multiplex PCR reads. The sample yields 360,000 or so distinct CDR3 sequences, about 11% seen once. Trimming stripped 3 bases from V and 6 bases from J, with 11 bases between. This CDR3 is 13 amino acids long. Germline V gives CDR1 SGHTA, CDR2 FQGNSA. Time point denoted: newly diagnosed GD, antithyroid drugs for less than 3 months. Scientists built the TCR library using RNA that was extracted from PBMCs. This sample was shared with a second study, whose subject was T cells in Graves' hyperthyroidism and ophthalmopathy.

This material consisted of peripheral blood mononuclear cells (PBMCs), taken at new diagnosis, from a patient treated with antithyroid drugs. This sequence originates from a woman in her late teens or twenties with Graves disease. The chain combines TRBV7-2 with TRBJ1-2; D is uncertain. CDR3 nucleotide sequence: TGTGCCAGCAGCTTTACTTGGAAGGATGGCTACACCTTC. As protein: CASSFTWKDGYTF.